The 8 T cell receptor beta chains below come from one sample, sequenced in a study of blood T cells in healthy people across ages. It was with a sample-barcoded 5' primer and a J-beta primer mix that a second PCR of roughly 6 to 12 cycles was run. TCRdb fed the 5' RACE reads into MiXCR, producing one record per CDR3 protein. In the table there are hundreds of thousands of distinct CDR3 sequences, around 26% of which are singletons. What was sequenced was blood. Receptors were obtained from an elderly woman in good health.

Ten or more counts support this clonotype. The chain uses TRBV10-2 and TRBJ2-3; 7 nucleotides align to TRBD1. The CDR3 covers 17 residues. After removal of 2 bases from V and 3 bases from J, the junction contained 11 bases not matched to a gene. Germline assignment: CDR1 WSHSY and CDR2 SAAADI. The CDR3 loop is CASSEIIRQGRTDTQYF. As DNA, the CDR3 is TGCGCCAGCAGTGAGATCATACGACAGGGTCGTACAGATACGCAGTATTTT.

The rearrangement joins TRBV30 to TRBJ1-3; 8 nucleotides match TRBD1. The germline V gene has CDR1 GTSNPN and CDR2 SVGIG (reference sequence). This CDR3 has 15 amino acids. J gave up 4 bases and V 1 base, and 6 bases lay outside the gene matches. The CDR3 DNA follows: TGTGCCTGGAGTGCTGACAGGGGAATCGGAAACACCATATATTTT. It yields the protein CAWSADRGIGNTIYF.

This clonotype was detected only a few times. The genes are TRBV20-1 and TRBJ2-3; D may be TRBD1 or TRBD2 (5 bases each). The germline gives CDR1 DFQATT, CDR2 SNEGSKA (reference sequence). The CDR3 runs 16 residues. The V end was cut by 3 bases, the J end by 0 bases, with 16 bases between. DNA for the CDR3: TGCAGTGCTAGTGGGCCCCCTGGGACCAGCACAGATACGCAGTATTTT. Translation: CSASGPPGTSTDTQYF.

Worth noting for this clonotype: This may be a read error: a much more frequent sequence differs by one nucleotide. Written as DNA, the CDR3 is TGTGCCAGCAGCCAAGGGGGGTGGGGAGCCCTTACAGCCCCAAGGGAGCAGTACTTC. As protein: CASSQGGWGALTAPREQYF. V is TRBV3-1 and J is TRBJ2-5, with D perhaps being TRBD1 or TRBD2 (5 bases each). The CDR3 loop spans 19 amino acids. Germline CDR1 and CDR2: LGHDT and YNNKEL (reference sequence). Deletions cut 1 base from V and 11 bases from J, with 32 bases between.

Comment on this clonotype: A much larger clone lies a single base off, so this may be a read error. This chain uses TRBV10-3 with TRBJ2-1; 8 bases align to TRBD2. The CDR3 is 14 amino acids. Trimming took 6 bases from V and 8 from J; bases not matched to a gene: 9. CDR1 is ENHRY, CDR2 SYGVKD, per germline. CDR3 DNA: TGTGCCATCAGGGATCTCGCGGGGGGCCATGAGCAGTTCTTC. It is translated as CAIRDLAGGHEQFF.

The CDR3, as DNA: TGCGCCAGCGTCGGACAGGGTTGGGACAATTCACCCCTCCACTTT. Residues: CASVGQGWDNSPLHF. V usage is TRBV10-2 and J usage is TRBJ1-6; TRBD1 matches at 8 bases. Unmatched junction bases numbered 10, after V lost 8 bases and J lost 7 bases. The CDR3 covers 15 residues. Per germline, CDR1 WSHSY and CDR2 SAAADI.

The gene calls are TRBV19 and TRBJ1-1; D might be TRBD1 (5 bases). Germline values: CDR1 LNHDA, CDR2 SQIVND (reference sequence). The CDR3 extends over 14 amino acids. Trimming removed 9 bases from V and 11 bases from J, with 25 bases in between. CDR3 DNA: TGTGCCAGCAAACCGGGACCCACATCACTGAATGCTTTCTTT. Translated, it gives CASKPGPTSLNAFF.

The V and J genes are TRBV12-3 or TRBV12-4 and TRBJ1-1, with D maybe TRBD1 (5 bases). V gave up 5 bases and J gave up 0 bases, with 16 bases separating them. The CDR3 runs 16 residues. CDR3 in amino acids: CASSTRQTDMNTEAFF. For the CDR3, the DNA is TGTGCCAGCAGTACCCGACAGACTGACATGAACACTGAAGCTTTCTTT.